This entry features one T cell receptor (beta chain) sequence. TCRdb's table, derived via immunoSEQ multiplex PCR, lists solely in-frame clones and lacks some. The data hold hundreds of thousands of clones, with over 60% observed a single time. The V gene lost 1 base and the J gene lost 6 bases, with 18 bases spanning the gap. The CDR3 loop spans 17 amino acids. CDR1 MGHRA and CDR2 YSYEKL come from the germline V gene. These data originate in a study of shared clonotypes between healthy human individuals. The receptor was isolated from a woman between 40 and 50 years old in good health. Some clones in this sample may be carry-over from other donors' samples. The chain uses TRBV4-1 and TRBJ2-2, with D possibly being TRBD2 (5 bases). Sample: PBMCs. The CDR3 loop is CASSQALTQLVPGELFF. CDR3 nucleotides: TGCGCCAGCAGCCAAGCTCTGACTCAACTAGTCCCCGGGGAGCTGTTTTTT.